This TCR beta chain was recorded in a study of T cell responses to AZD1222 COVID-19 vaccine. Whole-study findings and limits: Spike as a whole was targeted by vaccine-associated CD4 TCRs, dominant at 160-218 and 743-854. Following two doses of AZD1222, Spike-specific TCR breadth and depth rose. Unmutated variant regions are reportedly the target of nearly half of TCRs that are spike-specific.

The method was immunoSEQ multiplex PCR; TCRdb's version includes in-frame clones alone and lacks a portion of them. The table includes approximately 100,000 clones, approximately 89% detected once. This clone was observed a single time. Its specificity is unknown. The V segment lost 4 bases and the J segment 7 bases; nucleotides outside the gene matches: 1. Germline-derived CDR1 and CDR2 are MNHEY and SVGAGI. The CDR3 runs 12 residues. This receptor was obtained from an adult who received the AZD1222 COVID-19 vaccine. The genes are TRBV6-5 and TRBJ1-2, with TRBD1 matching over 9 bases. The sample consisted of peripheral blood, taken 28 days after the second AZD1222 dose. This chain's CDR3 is CASSSQGAGYTF. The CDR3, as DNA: TGTGCCAGCAGTTCACAGGGGGCTGGCTACACCTTC.